Below, 8 T cell receptor beta chains from the same sample are listed, as sequenced in a study of blood T cell repertoires in COVID-19. Repertoires were generated with immunoSEQ multiplex PCR, while TCRdb's copy carries only in-frame clones and drops some. The repertoire holds more than 300,000 clones, with about 89% as singletons. Sequences were obtained from peripheral blood. The source of these receptors is a woman in her 30s with COVID-19, enrolled during active disease.

This chain uses TRBV15 with TRBJ1-1, with D tentatively TRBD1 (5 bases). Germline V gives CDR1 LNHNV, CDR2 YYDKDF (reference sequence). The CDR3 is made up of 15 amino acids. The ends were cut back, 1 base at V and 1 base at J, with 10 bases in the middle. CDR3 protein: CATSRGQIRNTEAFF. The CDR3 DNA is TGTGCCACCAGCAGAGGACAGATCCGGAACACTGAAGCTTTCTTT.

The chain couples TRBV6-5 to TRBJ2-5; TRBD2 matches at 7 bases. The CDR3 runs to 15 residues. The germline V gene has CDR1 MNHEY and CDR2 SVGAGI. Unmatched junction bases numbered 12, after V lost 6 bases and J lost 5 bases. Here the CDR3 DNA reads TGTGCCAGCAGCCCAATTGGGCGGGAGTACGAGACCCAGTACTTC. This gives the protein CASSPIGREYETQYF.

The rearrangement uses TRBV6-2 or TRBV6-3 and TRBJ2-3; 13 positions match TRBD2. Germline lookup yields CDR1 MNHEY and CDR2 SVGEGT. Germline trimming cut 5 bases from V and 1 base from J; bases unmatched to any gene: 3. The CDR3 is 16 amino acids. CDR3: CASSQGLAGRTDTQYF. Here the CDR3 DNA reads TGTGCCAGCAGTCAGGGACTAGCGGGGCGCACAGATACGCAGTATTTT.

V usage is TRBV4-1 and J usage is TRBJ2-5; perhaps TRBD1 as D (5 bases). This CDR3 has 16 amino acids. Trimming stripped 0 bases from V and 1 base from J, with 12 bases between. Germline V lookup: CDR1 MGHRA, CDR2 YSYEKL. The CDR3 reads CASSQDSDSRQETQYF. The CDR3 DNA reads TGCGCCAGCAGCCAAGATTCCGACAGTCGCCAAGAGACCCAGTACTTC.

The genes are TRBV30 and TRBJ1-2; a weak D match, TRBD1 (5 bases). Trimming shortened V by 0 bases and J by 4 bases, and 12 bases separated the two germline ends. The CDR3 is made up of 14 amino acids. CDR1 and CDR2 from the germline V gene are GTSNPN and SVGIG (reference sequence). The CDR3 sequence: CAWSVQGGGYGYTF. The DNA for the CDR3 is TGTGCCTGGAGTGTCCAGGGAGGTGGCTATGGCTACACCTTC. Filled out from reference TRBV30 and TRBJ1-2, the complete variable domain reads SQTIHQWPATLVQPVGSPLSLECTVEGTSNPNLYWYRQAAGRGLQLLFYSVGIGQISSEVPQNLSASRPQDRQFILSSKKLLLSDSGFYLCAWSVQGGGYGYTFGSGTRLTVV.

The V and J genes are TRBV6-6 and TRBJ1-3, with unresolved D. CDR3 length: 15 residues. CDR1 MNHNY and CDR2 SVGAGI come from the germline V gene (reference sequence). The V end lost 7 bases, the J end lost 0 bases, and 13 bases lay between the germline ends. The CDR3 is CASIETDNSGNTIYF. CDR3 nucleotide sequence: TGTGCCAGCATCGAGACCGACAACTCTGGAAACACCATATATTTT.

This chain connects TRBV28 to TRBJ2-7; 8 bases are a match to TRBD1. V gave up 6 bases and J gave up 2 bases; unmatched junction bases: 9. There are 15 residues in the CDR3. From germline, CDR1 is MDHEN and CDR2 SYDVKM. The DNA of the CDR3 is TGTGCCAGCAGCTACACCGGGACAGGAGCCTACGAGCAGTACTTC. As protein: CASSYTGTGAYEQYF.

The chain employs TRBV6-6 and TRBJ2-1, with 7 nucleotides matching TRBD1. CDR1 is MNHNY and CDR2 is SVGAGI in the germline V gene (reference sequence). Trimming took 7 bases from V and 13 from J; bases not matched to a gene: 7. The CDR3 totals 11 residues. The CDR3 reads CASTLRDSQFF. In DNA, the CDR3 is TGTGCCAGCACCTTACGGGACAGCCAGTTCTTC.